This TCR beta chain is from a study of T and B cells in COVID-19 patients. Regarding this clonotype: Its antigen is not known.

Each TRB amplification used roughly 220-550 ng of genomic DNA from blood. BIOMED2 TRB-A/B primer pools were used in multiplex TRB PCR. TCRdb recomputed calls from the multiplex PCR reads with MiXCR, one row per CDR3 protein. Found here are around 7,700 distinct CDR3 sequences, roughly 34% of them singletons; the top ten hold roughly 25%. Study outcomes and limitations: Patients with COVID-19 reportedly showed strongly skewed T cell receptor beta variable and joining gene usage.

The receptor's source is a human donor who had recovered from COVID-19. The sequenced sample was blood.

As DNA, the CDR3 is TGTGCCAGCAGCTTAGCACAGGGTCGGACCCAGTACTTC. Protein: CASSLAQGRTQYF. The chain links TRBV7-2 to TRBJ2-5; possibly TRBD1 for D (6 bases). Trimming took 0 bases from V and 7 from J, leaving 9 bases between them. This CDR3 has 13 residues. In germline, CDR1 is SGHTA, CDR2 FQGNSA.